Reported below is one T cell receptor (beta chain). Its target is unknown. TCRdb's table, derived via immunoSEQ multiplex PCR, lists solely in-frame clones and lacks some. The sample comprises under 250,000 clones, about nine tenths of which are singletons, and 2% to 2.5% rests with the top ten. CDR3 size: 14 residues. Between the trimmed V and J ends, which lost 1 base and 7 bases, there was a span of 11 bases. Per germline, CDR1 SGHAT and CDR2 FQNNGV. The data were obtained in a study of cytomegalovirus exposure and HLA in healthy donors. Overall study results and limits: Confirmation was obtained in vitro that a few CMV-associated chains are specific for CMV antigens. Despite most TCR sequences being rare, some public TCRs occurred in many donors.

This chain connects TRBV11-2 to TRBJ2-1; D is perhaps TRBD1 (6 bases). The source material was PBMCs. This sequence was found in a woman younger than 35 in good health and CMV-seropositive. The CDR3 protein is CASSLGGRKNEQFF. CDR3 sequence (DNA): TGTGCCAGCAGCTTAGGGGGGCGCAAAAATGAGCAGTTCTTC.